One sample yielded the 10 T cell receptor gamma chains listed below, sequenced in a study of gammadelta T cells in human blood. TCRdb reanalysed the RT-PCR reads via CATT. The table has about 350 gamma-chain clones, around 5.8% seen once. The material sequenced was Vgamma9Vdelta2 gamma-delta T cells from infant blood. These receptors were collected from a human donor.

This clone is medium-sized by share. The same CDR3 also results from other DNA sequences found in this sample. V usage is TRGV9 and J usage is TRGJP. J gave up 10 bases and V 0 bases, and 6 bases lay outside the gene matches. The V gene's germline CDR1 is GITISATS and CDR2 ISYDGTV (reference sequence). This CDR3 contains 16 residues. The CDR3 protein is CALWEVHELGKKIKVF. The DNA of the CDR3 is TGTGCCTTGTGGGAGGTGCACGAATTGGGCAAAAAAATCAAGGTATTT.

Judged by abundance, this clone is large (0.1 to 1%). The J gene is TRGJP1, the V gene TRGV9. The CDR3 has 15 amino acids. Trimming at V came to 4 bases and at J to 0 bases, leaving 5 bases not matched to a gene. Germline lookup yields CDR1 GITISATS and CDR2 ISYDGTV (reference sequence). The CDR3 here is CALWETNTTGWFKIF. DNA for the CDR3: TGTGCCTTGTGGGAAACGAATACCACTGGTTGGTTCAAGATATTT.

By share, this clone ranks as hyperexpanded. The sample contains more than one DNA sequence encoding this CDR3. The chain recombines TRGV9 with TRGJP. This CDR3 contains 16 residues. Trimming cost V 0 bases and J 7 bases; bases outside gene matches: 3. CDR1 and CDR2 from the germline V gene are GITISATS and ISYDGTV (reference sequence). The CDR3 here is CALWEVRELGKKIKVF. The CDR3 DNA is TGTGCCTTGTGGGAGGTGCGGGAGTTGGGCAAAAAAATCAAGGTATTT.

This clone counts as large. The chain has TRGV9 and TRGJ1 or TRGJ2. This CDR3 spans 12 amino acids. J lost 5 bases, V lost 0 bases, and 1 base had no gene match. Germline lookup yields CDR1 GITISATS and CDR2 ISYDGTV (reference sequence). Written as DNA, the CDR3 is TGTGCCTTGTGGGAGGTGCATTATAAGAAACTCTTT. Its protein product is CALWEVHYKKLF.

Judged by abundance, this clone is medium-sized. A much larger clonotype is one base distant, so this may be a read error. The V and J genes are TRGV9 and TRGJP. This CDR3 has 13 residues. Germline lookup yields CDR1 GITISATS and CDR2 ISYDGTV (reference sequence). CDR3 protein: CALWELGKKIRVF. The CDR3 nucleotides are TGTGCCTTGTGGGAGTTGGGCAAAAAAATCAGGGTATTT.

By its share, this clone is medium-sized (0.01 to 0.1%). A much larger clone differs by one base, so this may be a read error. Other DNA sequences of this sample code for an identical CDR3. This chain links TRGV10 with TRGJP1. TRGV10 is treated as an ORF (open reading frame) with a function not yet certain. V lost 8 bases and J lost 6; bases outside the gene matches: 4. The CDR3 is 12 amino acids. The CDR3 here is CAAWDSGWFKIF. CDR3 coding DNA: TGTGCTGCGTGGGATTCTGGTTGGTTCAAGATATTT.

Turning to this clone: Compared with germline, one end of the junction differs, possibly owing to a read error. The chain combines TRGV9 with TRGJP. The CDR3 spans 14 residues. Germline V gives CDR1 GITISATS, CDR2 ISYDGTV (reference sequence). For the CDR3, the DNA is TGTGCCTTGTGGGAGGGCCGGCAAGAGTTGGGCAAGGTGTTC. This codes for CALWEGRQELGKVF.

This clone is deemed large. The V gene is TRGV9, the J gene TRGJP. The CDR3 contains 17 residues. The V gene's germline CDR1 is GITISATS and CDR2 ISYDGTV (reference sequence). Trimming at V came to 0 bases and at J to 7 bases, leaving 6 bases not matched to a gene. CDR3 region: CALWEVQGELGKKIKVF. CDR3 in DNA: TGTGCCTTGTGGGAGGTGCAAGGGGAGTTGGGCAAAAAAATCAAGGTATTT.

This clone has more than one count but fewer than ten. A read error may be the cause here, since a much bigger clone is one base away. This chain connects TRGV9 to TRGJP. CDR1 is GITISATS and CDR2 is ISYDGTV in the germline V gene (reference sequence). V dropped 2 bases and J dropped 4; count of bases not matched to a gene: 5. The length of the CDR3 is 17 residues. CDR3 nucleotide sequence: TGTGCCTTGTGGGAGGGGAGCCAAGAGTTGGGCAAAAAAATCAAGGTATTT. Protein: CALWEGSQELGKKIKVF.

The chain is built from TRGV9 and TRGJ1 or TRGJ2. The CDR3 runs 15 residues. Trimming at V came to 2 bases and at J to 2 bases, leaving 9 bases not matched to a gene. Per germline, CDR1 GITISATS and CDR2 ISYDGTV (reference sequence). CDR3 region: CALWEAKGDYYKKLF. The DNA of the CDR3 is TGTGCCTTGTGGGAGGCCAAGGGGGATTATTATAAGAAACTCTTT.